A selection of T cell receptor beta chains follows, all from one sample in a study of blood T cell repertoires in COVID-19. Only in-frame clones appear in the TCRdb table, and some are missing; sequencing was by immunoSEQ multiplex PCR. The top ten clones hold approximately 3.3% of a sample with hundreds of thousands of clones, around 90% of them seen once. The sequenced sample consisted of peripheral blood. Receptors were obtained from a man younger than 35 with active or convalescent COVID-19. Each CDR3 is given with its conserved first and last residue. The order of the fields is D gene, V gene, CDR3 length, clone size, J gene, CDR3 protein, CDR3 DNA. D genes are given only for firm matches. Some rows have no size entry. The others give once, few or many, or a class for an expanded clone.

d_call: TRBD1; v_call: TRBV7-3; cdr3_length: 14; clone_size: .; j_call: TRBJ2-5; cdr3_aa: CASSPRTGSTPQYF; cdr3_nt: TGTGCCAGCAGCCCCCGGACAGGCTCGACCCCCCAGTACTTC
d_call: .; v_call: TRBV5-6; cdr3_length: 15; clone_size: .; j_call: TRBJ1-2; cdr3_aa: CASSLLAKANYGYTF; cdr3_nt: TGTGCCAGCAGCCTCTTGGCCAAAGCTAACTATGGCTACACCTTC
d_call: .; v_call: TRBV7-2; cdr3_length: 16; clone_size: .; j_call: TRBJ1-1; cdr3_aa: CASSLESVVLNTEAFF; cdr3_nt: TGTGCCAGCAGCTTAGAATCAGTGGTATTGAACACTGAAGCTTTCTTT
d_call: .; v_call: TRBV15; cdr3_length: 13; clone_size: few; j_call: TRBJ1-1; cdr3_aa: CATTVARSAEAFF; cdr3_nt: TGTGCCACCACAGTGGCCAGGTCCGCTGAAGCTTTCTTT
d_call: .; v_call: TRBV28; cdr3_length: 12; clone_size: .; j_call: TRBJ1-4; cdr3_aa: CASREYNEKLFF; cdr3_nt: TGTGCCAGCAGGGAGTATAATGAAAAACTGTTTTTT
d_call: TRBD2; v_call: TRBV10-2; cdr3_length: 15; clone_size: .; j_call: TRBJ2-3; cdr3_aa: CASSDRGVRSDTQYF; cdr3_nt: TGCGCCAGCAGTGATCGGGGGGTCCGGTCAGATACGCAGTATTTT
d_call: .; v_call: TRBV18; cdr3_length: 15; clone_size: .; j_call: TRBJ2-7; cdr3_aa: CASSPSGTPTYEQYF; cdr3_nt: TGTGCCAGCTCACCTTCCGGGACTCCTACCTACGAGCAGTACTTC
d_call: TRBD1; v_call: TRBV29-1; cdr3_length: 15; clone_size: few; j_call: TRBJ1-2; cdr3_aa: CSGKKTGGEEDGYTF; cdr3_nt: TGCAGCGGGAAAAAGACAGGGGGCGAGGAGGATGGCTACACCTTC
d_call: .; v_call: TRBV15; cdr3_length: 16; clone_size: .; j_call: TRBJ1-2; cdr3_aa: CATSRDRRIANYGYTF; cdr3_nt: TGTGCCACCAGCAGAGATCGGAGGATAGCTAACTATGGCTACACCTTC
d_call: .; v_call: TRBV5-1; cdr3_length: 15; clone_size: .; j_call: TRBJ1-1; cdr3_aa: CASSYWTNMNTEAFF; cdr3_nt: TGCGCCAGCAGCTACTGGACAAACATGAACACTGAAGCTTTCTTT
d_call: .; v_call: TRBV4-1; cdr3_length: 15; clone_size: .; j_call: TRBJ2-3; cdr3_aa: CASSQQTGSTDTQYF; cdr3_nt: TGCGCCAGCAGCCAACAGACAGGTTCCACAGATACGCAGTATTTT
d_call: .; v_call: TRBV7-2; cdr3_length: 16; clone_size: once; j_call: TRBJ1-5; cdr3_aa: CASSLLSPMSDQPQHF; cdr3_nt: TGTGCCAGCAGCTTACTCTCACCCATGAGTGATCAGCCCCAGCATTTT
d_call: TRBD2; v_call: TRBV5-1; cdr3_length: 19; clone_size: .; j_call: TRBJ2-1; cdr3_aa: CASSLDLLAGGPPYNEQFF; cdr3_nt: TGCGCCAGCAGCTTGGATCTTCTAGCGGGAGGGCCCCCCTACAATGAGCAGTTCTTC
d_call: .; v_call: TRBV29-1; cdr3_length: 12; clone_size: .; j_call: TRBJ1-2; cdr3_aa: CSVGRGEGGYTF; cdr3_nt: TGCAGCGTTGGGCGGGGGGAAGGAGGCTACACCTTC
d_call: TRBD2; v_call: TRBV9; cdr3_length: 16; clone_size: .; j_call: TRBJ2-3; cdr3_aa: CASSGSGRRGRDTQYF; cdr3_nt: TGTGCCAGCAGCGGTAGCGGGAGGAGAGGGCGAGATACGCAGTATTTT
d_call: .; v_call: TRBV18; cdr3_length: 15; clone_size: .; j_call: TRBJ1-2; cdr3_aa: CASSPLGDSSYGYTF; cdr3_nt: TGTGCCAGCTCACCATTAGGGGATTCCAGCTATGGCTACACCTTC
d_call: TRBD1; v_call: TRBV10-3; cdr3_length: 13; clone_size: .; j_call: TRBJ1-1; cdr3_aa: CAIKTTGSPEAFF; cdr3_nt: TGTGCCATCAAGACGACAGGGTCTCCTGAAGCTTTCTTT
d_call: TRBD1; v_call: TRBV27; cdr3_length: 14; clone_size: .; j_call: TRBJ1-4; cdr3_aa: CASRDGTVNQKLFF; cdr3_nt: TGTGCCAGCAGGGACGGGACAGTGAATCAAAAACTGTTTTTT
d_call: TRBD1; v_call: TRBV28; cdr3_length: 15; clone_size: .; j_call: TRBJ1-4; cdr3_aa: CASSFPGTGGEKLFF; cdr3_nt: TGTGCCAGCAGTTTCCCCGGGACAGGGGGTGAAAAACTGTTTTTT
d_call: .; v_call: TRBV18; cdr3_length: 15; clone_size: .; j_call: TRBJ2-2; cdr3_aa: CASSPDYLNTGELFF; cdr3_nt: TGTGCCAGCTCACCGGACTACCTAAACACCGGGGAGCTGTTTTTT
d_call: .; v_call: TRBV2; cdr3_length: 13; clone_size: once; j_call: TRBJ1-2; cdr3_aa: CASSERQGFSYTF; cdr3_nt: TGTGCCAGCAGTGAAAGGCAGGGTTTCAGCTACACCTTC
d_call: .; v_call: TRBV6-5; cdr3_length: 11; clone_size: once; j_call: TRBJ2-3; cdr3_aa: CASSRQDTQYF; cdr3_nt: TGTGCCAGCAGCAGGCAGGATACGCAGTATTTT
d_call: .; v_call: TRBV27; cdr3_length: 13; clone_size: .; j_call: TRBJ1-1; cdr3_aa: CASSLGGGTEAFF; cdr3_nt: TGTGCCAGCAGTTTGGGCGGGGGCACTGAAGCTTTCTTT
d_call: TRBD2; v_call: TRBV7-9; cdr3_length: 16; clone_size: .; j_call: TRBJ2-3; cdr3_aa: CASSRAGTSGTDTQYF; cdr3_nt: TGTGCCAGCAGCCGAGCCGGGACTAGCGGTACAGATACGCAGTATTTT
d_call: .; v_call: TRBV6-5; cdr3_length: 13; clone_size: .; j_call: TRBJ1-1; cdr3_aa: CASRSRPIWKAFF; cdr3_nt: TGTGCCAGCCGTAGCCGGCCTATCTGGAAAGCTTTCTTT
d_call: TRBD1; v_call: TRBV7-6; cdr3_length: 15; clone_size: .; j_call: TRBJ1-1; cdr3_aa: CASSLARGRETEAFF; cdr3_nt: TGTGCCAGCAGCTTAGCGAGGGGGCGTGAGACTGAAGCTTTCTTT
d_call: TRBD2; v_call: TRBV7-7; cdr3_length: 13; clone_size: .; j_call: TRBJ2-5; cdr3_aa: CASSLELAGTQYF; cdr3_nt: TGTGCTAGCAGCTTAGAACTAGCGGGGACCCAGTACTTC
d_call: .; v_call: TRBV18; cdr3_length: 16; clone_size: .; j_call: TRBJ2-3; cdr3_aa: CASSNTGSPLESAQYF; cdr3_nt: TGTGCCAGCTCAAACACAGGGTCCCCCCTGGAGTCGGCGCAGTATTTT
d_call: .; v_call: TRBV6-4; cdr3_length: 13; clone_size: once; j_call: TRBJ2-1; cdr3_aa: CASSLLVGNEQFF; cdr3_nt: TGTGCCAGCAGCCTACTAGTTGGTAATGAGCAGTTCTTC
d_call: .; v_call: TRBV10-1; cdr3_length: 14; clone_size: few; j_call: TRBJ1-2; cdr3_aa: CASSPGAPNYGYTF; cdr3_nt: TGCGCCAGCAGTCCGGGTGCCCCTAACTATGGCTACACCTTC
d_call: .; v_call: TRBV7-9; cdr3_length: 14; clone_size: .; j_call: TRBJ1-4; cdr3_aa: CASSSSGYGEKLFF; cdr3_nt: TGTGCCAGCAGCTCTTCAGGGTATGGTGAAAAACTGTTTTTT
d_call: .; v_call: TRBV11-3; cdr3_length: 12; clone_size: .; j_call: TRBJ2-7; cdr3_aa: CASSRDSYEQYF; cdr3_nt: TGTGCCAGCAGTCGCGACAGCTACGAGCAGTACTTC
d_call: .; v_call: TRBV27; cdr3_length: 15; clone_size: .; j_call: TRBJ1-1; cdr3_aa: CASSPTGRGDTEAFF; cdr3_nt: TGTGCCAGCAGTCCGACAGGTAGAGGAGACACTGAAGCTTTCTTT
d_call: TRBD1; v_call: TRBV3-1/TRBV3-2; cdr3_length: 14; clone_size: once; j_call: TRBJ1-5; cdr3_aa: CASSLGTVAQPQHF; cdr3_nt: TGTGCCAGCAGCCTCGGGACAGTAGCTCAGCCCCAGCATTTT
d_call: .; v_call: TRBV5-8; cdr3_length: 14; clone_size: .; j_call: TRBJ2-7; cdr3_aa: CASSYDYDGYEQYF; cdr3_nt: TGTGCCAGCAGCTACGACTACGACGGTTACGAGCAGTACTTC
d_call: .; v_call: TRBV30; cdr3_length: 15; clone_size: .; j_call: TRBJ2-2; cdr3_aa: CAWSRGILGTGELFF; cdr3_nt: TGTGCCTGGAGTAGGGGGATTTTGGGTACCGGGGAGCTGTTTTTT
d_call: .; v_call: TRBV9; cdr3_length: 14; clone_size: .; j_call: TRBJ2-1; cdr3_aa: CASSVGGGYNEQFF; cdr3_nt: TGTGCCAGCAGCGTAGGCGGCGGCTACAATGAGCAGTTCTTC
d_call: .; v_call: TRBV5-1; cdr3_length: 15; clone_size: .; j_call: TRBJ1-6; cdr3_aa: CASSLTGVNNSPLHF; cdr3_nt: TGCGCCAGCAGCCTTACAGGAGTAAATAATTCACCCCTCCACTTT
d_call: TRBD2; v_call: TRBV6-2/TRBV6-3; cdr3_length: 14; clone_size: .; j_call: TRBJ2-7; cdr3_aa: CASSLPGGLYEQYF; cdr3_nt: TGTGCCAGCAGCCTACCGGGAGGACTCTACGAGCAGTACTTC
d_call: .; v_call: TRBV5-6; cdr3_length: 12; clone_size: .; j_call: TRBJ2-2; cdr3_aa: CASSRVRGELFF; cdr3_nt: TGTGCCAGCAGTCGCGTACGCGGGGAGCTGTTTTTT
d_call: .; v_call: TRBV24-1; cdr3_length: 14; clone_size: .; j_call: TRBJ2-5; cdr3_aa: CATSKASVGETQYF; cdr3_nt: TGTGCCACCTCAAAGGCTAGCGTCGGGGAGACCCAGTACTTC
d_call: .; v_call: TRBV7-2; cdr3_length: 15; clone_size: once; j_call: TRBJ2-7; cdr3_aa: CASSLFGGPGYEQYF; cdr3_nt: TGTGCCAGCAGCTTATTCGGCGGGCCGGGGTACGAGCAGTACTTC
d_call: .; v_call: TRBV5-1; cdr3_length: 13; clone_size: .; j_call: TRBJ1-2; cdr3_aa: CASSSTGDYGYTF; cdr3_nt: TGCGCCAGCAGCTCCACGGGGGACTATGGCTACACCTTC
d_call: .; v_call: TRBV21-1; cdr3_length: 12; clone_size: .; j_call: TRBJ2-1; cdr3_aa: CASVRSGNEQFF; cdr3_nt: TGTGCCAGCGTGAGAAGTGGCAATGAGCAGTTCTTC
d_call: .; v_call: TRBV28; cdr3_length: 16; clone_size: .; j_call: TRBJ1-3; cdr3_aa: CASSFLRGRGGNTIYF; cdr3_nt: TGTGCCAGCAGTTTTTTAAGGGGGAGGGGAGGAAACACCATATATTTT
d_call: TRBD1; v_call: TRBV30; cdr3_length: 15; clone_size: .; j_call: TRBJ2-4; cdr3_aa: CAWSVTGGGVNIQYF; cdr3_nt: TGTGCCTGGAGCGTTACAGGGGGCGGCGTGAACATTCAGTACTTC
d_call: TRBD1; v_call: TRBV27; cdr3_length: 13; clone_size: .; j_call: TRBJ2-7; cdr3_aa: CASSFDRDGEQYF; cdr3_nt: TGTGCCAGCAGTTTCGACAGGGACGGCGAGCAGTACTTC
d_call: .; v_call: TRBV9; cdr3_length: 12; clone_size: once; j_call: TRBJ2-3; cdr3_aa: CASSPLVGRQYF; cdr3_nt: TGTGCCAGCAGCCCCCTAGTAGGAAGGCAGTATTTT